This T cell receptor beta chain appears in the sequencing data of a study of T-cell reconstitution after alpha-beta-depleted transplantation in children. General study findings and limits: Several hundred expanded graft clones reportedly supplied alpha-beta T cells about two months after transplant.

In this sample, this clonotype is medium-sized (0.01 to 0.1%). The antigen is unknown. Unique molecular identifiers were used in preparing the TCRbeta library. TCRdb used MiXCR to reprocess the PCR reads, holding one entry per CDR3 protein. The sample records under 20,000 distinct CDR3 sequences, 10% to 15% being singletons. With 1 base removed from V and 0 bases from J, the gap between germline ends came to 21 bases. CDR3 size: 19 residues. Germline CDR1 reads SGHTA; CDR2 reads FQGTGA. The sequences come from PBMCs, mostly from graft donor cells, collected 60 days after TCRalphabeta/CD19-depleted stem cell transplant. This TCR was sampled from a female patient between 2 and 15 years old who had a stem cell transplant for congenital amegakaryocytic thrombocytopenia, so the T cells may come from the graft donor. The chain uses TRBV7-3 and TRBJ2-5; TRBD2 might be the D (6 bases). CDR3: CASSLRGGTLAPYQETQYF. The CDR3 DNA reads TGTGCCAGCAGCTTAAGGGGCGGGACCCTAGCACCATACCAAGAGACCCAGTACTTC.